This is a list of T cell receptor beta chains from one sample in a study of T cell repertoires in cytomegalovirus infection. From the reads, TCRdb called clonotypes with MiXCR, one entry per CDR3 protein. The table has about 740,000 distinct CDR3 sequences, less than 40% seen once. The sequenced sample was PBMCs. The receptors come from a human donor in good health (CMV status not recorded). Some clones in this sample may be carry-over from other donors' samples. Both conserved end residues are part of each CDR3. A D gene is named only where the DNA matches it firmly. Size tells how often a clone was seen (once, few, many) or the class of an expanded clone, and some rows leave it out.

J | size | D | V | length | DNA | CDR3
TRBJ2-2 | NA | TRBD2 | TRBV7-6 | 16 | TGTGCCAGCAGTCTTGAGACGGGACTAGGGGGAGGGGAGCTGTTTTTT | CASSLETGLGGGELFF
TRBJ2-7 | NA | TRBD2 | TRBV11-2 | 14 | TGTGCCAGCAGCTCAGGGTCGGGGGGCTACGAGCAGTACTTC | CASSSGSGGYEQYF
TRBJ1-2 | many | NA | TRBV2 | 13 | TGTGCCAGCAGTCCCCCAAATAACTATGGCTACACCTTC | CASSPPNNYGYTF
TRBJ2-1 | few | NA | TRBV6-6 | 12 | TGTGCCAGCAGTTATCCCGGGGGCCCGCAGTTCTTC | CASSYPGGPQFF
TRBJ1-1 | NA | NA | TRBV19 | 14 | TGTGCCAGTAGTATGTACAGAATGAACACTGAAGCTTTCTTT | CASSMYRMNTEAFF
TRBJ2-7 | NA | TRBD1 | TRBV19 | 18 | TGTGCCAGTAGTATGGGCCCGACAGGGGGCCCCAACCCCTACGAGCAGTACTTC | CASSMGPTGGPNPYEQYF
TRBJ2-4 | few | NA | TRBV11-2 | 17 | TGTGCCAGCAGCCTCCACGCCCGGTGGGGAGCCAAAAACATTCAGTACTTC | CASSLHARWGAKNIQYF
TRBJ1-5 | few | NA | TRBV6-5 | 15 | TGTGCCAGCAGTTACGGGGCAGGGAGAAATCAGCCCCAGCATTTT | CASSYGAGRNQPQHF
TRBJ1-1 | many | TRBD1 | TRBV7-2 | 16 | TGTGCCAGCAGCCCCCCCAGGGGGCGCCGGAACACTGAAGCTTTCTTT | CASSPPRGRRNTEAFF
TRBJ2-1 | NA | NA | TRBV20-1 | 17 | TGCAGTGCTAGAGATAATTACCTATTGAGGAGCTACAATGAGCAGTTCTTC | CSARDNYLLRSYNEQFF
TRBJ2-5 | few | NA | TRBV5-1 | 12 | TGCGTCGCGGGGATCAAAAAAGAGACCCAGTACTTC | CVAGIKKETQYF
TRBJ1-4 | NA | NA | TRBV6-6 | 12 | TGTGCCAGCAGTTCGGGTTACGAAAAACTGTTTTTT | CASSSGYEKLFF
TRBJ2-3 | many | NA | TRBV7-9 | 18 | TGTGCCAGCAGCTTAGGCGTGGTGGCGGGGAAATACACAGATACGCAGTATTTT | CASSLGVVAGKYTDTQYF
TRBJ2-3 | NA | TRBD2 | TRBV28 | 16 | TGTGCCAGCAGTTTATCTGGCGGGGGGGACACAGATACGCAGTATTTT | CASSLSGGGDTDTQYF
TRBJ2-7 | few | NA | TRBV28 | 11 | TGTGCCAGCAGTCTCGACTGGGAGCAGTACTTC | CASSLDWEQYF
TRBJ1-5 | NA | TRBD1 | TRBV10-3 | 14 | TGTGCCATCCGGAGCGACAGGGCATCACAGCCCCAGCATTTT | CAIRSDRASQPQHF
TRBJ1-5 | many | NA | TRBV7-9 | 14 | TGTGCCAGCAGCTTAGCAGGGAGCAATCAGCCCCAGCATTTT | CASSLAGSNQPQHF
TRBJ1-1 | NA | TRBD1 | TRBV7-9 | 17 | TGTGCCAGCAGCTCACCGATCACAGGGGGCTCTAACACTGAAGCTTTCTTT | CASSSPITGGSNTEAFF
TRBJ1-1 | few | NA | TRBV6-5 | 14 | TGTGCCAGCAGTTACGGTATAGCTAACACTGAAGCTTTCTTT | CASSYGIANTEAFF
TRBJ1-3 | many | TRBD1 | TRBV7-6 | 15 | TGTGCCAGCAGCTTAGACAGGGGTTCTGGAAACACCATATATTTT | CASSLDRGSGNTIYF
TRBJ1-5 | NA | NA | TRBV20-1 | 15 | TGCAGTGCTAGAGGGGCGCTTTTGAGCAATCAGCCCCAGCATTTT | CSARGALLSNQPQHF
TRBJ2-1 | NA | NA | TRBV28 | 11 | TGTGCCAGCAGCCCAAAAAGGCGGCAGTTCTTC | CASSPKRRQFF
TRBJ2-1 | few | NA | TRBV6-5 | 14 | TGTGCCAGCAGTTACGGTACTCTGGGGGATGAGCAGTTCTTC | CASSYGTLGDEQFF
TRBJ2-1 | NA | NA | TRBV7-8 | 18 | TGTGCCAGCAGCTCGACCGCCGGGGCCGGCAGTGGTCTCGGTGAGCAGTTCTTC | CASSSTAGAGSGLGEQFF
TRBJ2-3 | NA | NA | TRBV20-1 | 15 | TGCAGTGCCAAAGGGGCTAGCGAGAGACTAGATACGCAGTATTTT | CSAKGASERLDTQYF
TRBJ1-1 | NA | TRBD1 | TRBV11-2 | 15 | TGTGCCAGCAGCTTAGATGGGACAGGGGCCGCGAGAGCTTTCTTT | CASSLDGTGAARAFF
TRBJ2-3 | NA | NA | TRBV28 | 13 | TGTGCCCTACGGGGCGGGAGCACAGATACGCAGTATTTT | CALRGGSTDTQYF
TRBJ1-2 | NA | NA | TRBV29-1 | 17 | TGCAGCTTTCGTGATCGGGGTTCCTCCCCCCCCCACTATGGCTACACCTTC | CSFRDRGSSPPHYGYTF
TRBJ2-7 | once | NA | TRBV7-6 | 15 | TGTGCCAGCGGCTTAGAATCGGCCAGGGTCTACGAGCAGTACTTC | CASGLESARVYEQYF
TRBJ1-1 | NA | TRBD1 | TRBV9 | 18 | TGTGCCAGCAGCTCGTCCGGGACAGGGACCCCTCTGAACACTGAAGCTTTCTTT | CASSSSGTGTPLNTEAFF
TRBJ2-7 | few | NA | TRBV15 | 13 | TGTGCCACCAGCAGAGTCGCGGGGCGGGAGCAGTACTTC | CATSRVAGREQYF
TRBJ2-7 | once | NA | TRBV7-8 | 14 | TGTGCCAGCAGCCAAGGGGCTAGCCTATTCGAGCAGTACTTC | CASSQGASLFEQYF
TRBJ2-2 | NA | NA | TRBV24-1 | 15 | TGTGCCACCAGTGACTCGGGACACCAGACCGGGGAGCTGTTTTTT | CATSDSGHQTGELFF
TRBJ1-2 | NA | NA | TRBV7-9 | 14 | TGTGCCAGCAGCTTCCACAGTACTAACTATGGCTACACCTTC | CASSFHSTNYGYTF
TRBJ2-3 | NA | TRBD2 | TRBV4-2 | 18 | TGTGCCAGCAGCCGACGACTAGCGGGCCTTTTATCCACAGATACGCAGTATTTT | CASSRRLAGLLSTDTQYF
TRBJ1-1 | few | NA | TRBV28 | 13 | TGTGCCAGCATACTCGTCGGGAGCCAAGAAGCTTTCTTT | CASILVGSQEAFF
TRBJ2-7 | NA | NA | TRBV7-4 | 14 | TGTGCCAGCAGCCCTGCCGACAGGCCCTACGAGCAGTACTTC | CASSPADRPYEQYF
TRBJ1-1 | NA | NA | TRBV28 | 12 | TGTGCCAGCAGCCAGGGGCTGGCTGAAGCTTTCTTT | CASSQGLAEAFF
TRBJ1-1 | few | NA | TRBV6-1 | 13 | TGTGCCAGCACCCTTAGTACTGGGTCTGAAGCTTTCTTT | CASTLSTGSEAFF
TRBJ2-1 | many | TRBD2 | TRBV7-2 | 19 | TGTGCCAGCAGCTTATCTATTCCTCTGACTAGCGGGAAATCCAATGAGCAGTTCTTC | CASSLSIPLTSGKSNEQFF
TRBJ1-3 | many | NA | TRBV7-6 | 16 | TGTGCCAGCAGCTTAGGCCCCCCAAACTCTGGAAACACCATATATTTT | CASSLGPPNSGNTIYF
TRBJ2-6 | few | NA | TRBV12-3/TRBV12-4 | 15 | TGTGCCAGCAGTGTCGGGAGTCCGGGGGCCAACGTCCTGACTTTC | CASSVGSPGANVLTF
TRBJ1-5 | few | NA | TRBV20-1 | 13 | TGCAGTGCGCCTGCGACTGGAAATCAGCCCCAGCATTTT | CSAPATGNQPQHF
TRBJ1-4 | NA | NA | TRBV20-1 | 13 | TGCAGTGCTAGTCGCCCGCGGAATGAAAAACTGTTTTTT | CSASRPRNEKLFF
TRBJ1-2 | few | NA | TRBV20-1 | 13 | TGCAGTGCGCTCCCGGGACAACCAGGCGGCTACACCTTC | CSALPGQPGGYTF
TRBJ2-2 | few | TRBD2 | TRBV19 | 17 | TGTGCCAGTAAGAGACTAGCGGGGAGGAACGCCGCCGGGGAGCTGTTTTTT | CASKRLAGRNAAGELFF
TRBJ2-4 | NA | NA | TRBV12-3/TRBV12-4 | 15 | TGTGCCAGCTGGGCCACCGAGTCCCCCAGCGACATTCAGTACTTC | CASWATESPSDIQYF
TRBJ2-7 | NA | NA | TRBV3-1 | 11 | TGTGCCAGCAGCCAAGTCGGTGAGCAGTACTTC | CASSQVGEQYF
TRBJ2-2 | NA | TRBD2 | TRBV11-2 | 18 | TGTGCCAGCCGTGCTCGGGGGGGAGCGGTTTTTTCCGCCGGGGAGCTGTTTTTT | CASRARGGAVFSAGELFF